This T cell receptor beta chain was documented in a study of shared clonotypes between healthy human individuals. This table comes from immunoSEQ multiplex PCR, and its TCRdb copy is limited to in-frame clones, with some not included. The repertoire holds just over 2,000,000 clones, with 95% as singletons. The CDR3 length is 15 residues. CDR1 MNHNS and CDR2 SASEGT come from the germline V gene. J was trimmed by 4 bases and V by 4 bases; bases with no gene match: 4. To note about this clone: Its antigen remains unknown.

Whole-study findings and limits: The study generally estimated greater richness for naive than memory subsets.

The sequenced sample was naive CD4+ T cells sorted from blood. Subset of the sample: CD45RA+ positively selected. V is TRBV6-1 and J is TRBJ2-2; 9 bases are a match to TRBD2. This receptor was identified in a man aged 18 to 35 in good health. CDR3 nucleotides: TGTGCCAGCAGTGGAACTAGCGGGTCCACCGGGGAGCTGTTTTTT. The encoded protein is CASSGTSGSTGELFF.